The present T cell receptor (beta chain) was sequenced within a study of immune evolution from preneoplasia to lung adenocarcinoma (dated by TCRdb to 2020 to 2023). For the wider study: No AAH lesions showed HLA loss of heterozygosity, compared with 6% to 8% of AIS, 15% of MIA and under 35% of ADC lesions. The study profiled immune contexture across lung adenocarcinoma precursors and invasive adenocarcinoma using immune gene expression, TCR sequencing and multiplex immunofluorescence. Resected precursor lesions (AAH, AIS, MIA) and invasive adenocarcinomas were each compared against paired morphologically normal lung tissue. Sample size was determined by specimen availability and not by a prior power calculation. The immune data were combined with whole exome sequencing and methylation data from the same cohort of nodules. The overall cohort was made up of about 50 patients with pulmonary nodules who had surgical resection. TCR sequencing data came from approximately 46 patients. According to the study, around 110 samples went through TCR sequencing. POLYSOLVER was used to infer class I HLA alleles from exome data, and LOHHLA was used to detect allele-specific HLA loss. On the study overall, not on this receptor specifically: Normal lung showed the highest clonality, whereas later-stage lesions appeared to have higher T cell density and diversity but lower clonality. The findings rested on association rather than direct causation, and larger cohorts with long-term follow-up and longitudinal biopsies were considered necessary. Because all patients were from Japan and China, applicability to Western populations was uncertain. Normal lung had the highest top T cell clone frequencies, and these frequencies appeared to fall progressively from AAH through AIS, MIA and invasive adenocarcinoma. The highest T cell clonality was observed in KRAS-mutant nodules compared with EGFR-mutant or double wild-type lesions.

Notes on this clone: The target of this receptor is not known. Base quality data are lacking; no much larger clone is found one base away.

The immunoSEQ hsTCRbeta Kit was used to sequence TCR beta CDR3 regions from DNA. Per the original workflow: The ImmunoSEQ Analyzer was used to analyse the TCR sequencing data. T cell clonality was calculated on productive rearrangements as 1 minus Pielou's evenness. To measure T cell diversity, the inverse Simpson index was applied to productive templates. T cell density was TCR beta template counts normalized to usable DNA, estimated by amplifying and sequencing housekeeping genes. TCR metrics were compared across histologic stages using two-sided Kruskal-Wallis tests. This immuneACCESS table, as held by TCRdb, lists in-frame sequences with V and J called but not all clones. Of the missing ones, under half trace to an unresolved V gene in checked studies; the others have no known cause. Clonal size and the V and J genes are those of that table, whereas D and trimming came from the DNA. The sample records some 4,700 clones, over 70% of which are singletons. Together, the top ten hold roughly 8% of the sample.

The patients had resection in Japan or China between about 2014 and 2018. The histologic diagnosis of each case was independently confirmed on H&E slides by two lung cancer pathologists. Premalignant or tumor cells were enriched for nucleic acid extraction by macro-dissection performed after pathologic assessment. The AllPrep DNA/RNA FFPE Kit was used to isolate DNA from FFPE tissue. The CDR3 holds 13 amino acids from the cysteine to the phenylalanine. The DNA shown is the 39-base CDR3, in frame from base 1. V loses 2 bases, J loses 4 bases, and the germline ends lie 9 bases apart. As encoded in the germline V gene, CDR1 is SGHAT while CDR2 is FQNNGV.

This clonotype was obtained from a person in their sixties or seventies with lung adenocarcinoma. The sequenced sample consisted of FFPE lung adenocarcinoma in situ tissue. This specimen's cell subset or site label, interpreted: preinvasive adenocarcinoma in situ (AIS). This chain joins TRBV11-2 to TRBJ2-7; the D gene lacks a confident call. CDR3 region: CASSLTLGYEQYF. The DNA reads as follows: TGTGCCAGCAGCTTAACCTTAGGGTACGAGCAGTACTTC.